The table lists the clone carrying this T cell receptor (beta chain) with a few counts. Its matching antigen is unknown. The data stem from a study of T cells after yellow fever vaccination. Study outcomes and limitations: Sorted repertoires could include abundant contaminating clonotypes from bulk cells.

The CDR3 extends over 11 amino acids. Trimming stripped 4 bases from V and 8 bases from J, with 9 bases between. The V gene's germline CDR1 is SGDLS and CDR2 YYNGEE. One entry per CDR3 protein, called by TCRdb with MiXCR from the 5' RACE reads. Found here are 250,000 to 350,000 distinct CDR3 sequences, around 6.8% of them singletons; the top ten hold 15% to 20%. This specimen was PBMCs, taken approximately 40 days after the first yellow fever vaccination. The sequence came from a man aged 18 to 29 who received the YFV17D yellow fever vaccine. The V gene is TRBV9, the J gene TRBJ1-2, with no clear D. This chain's CDR3 is CASSHTGGYTF. The CDR3 nucleotides are TGTGCCAGCAGCCACACCGGAGGCTACACCTTC.